Each of the 28 T cell receptor beta chains below was sequenced from the same sample in a study of regulatory T cells in long-lasting Graves disease. Time point indicated: newly diagnosed GD, antithyroid drugs for less than 3 months. PBMC RNA was the source of the TCR library. Relying on iRepertoire HTBI primers and Arm-PCR of CDR3 regions, the team built TCR beta libraries. TCRdb independently ran MiXCR on the multiplex PCR reads; one entry per CDR3 protein. The sample has hundreds of thousands of distinct CDR3 sequences; 13% are singletons. The sample was also reused in another study, on T cells in Graves' hyperthyroidism and ophthalmopathy.

The input for sequencing was peripheral blood mononuclear cells (PBMCs), taken at new diagnosis, from a patient treated with antithyroid drugs. Every receptor here comes from a young man with Graves disease.

This chain uses TRBV20-1 with TRBJ1-6, with D maybe TRBD1 (5 bases). Germline CDR1 reads DFQATT; CDR2 reads SNEGSKA (reference sequence). The V end lost 5 bases, the J end lost 6 bases, and 26 bases lay between the germline ends. The CDR3 totals 18 residues. The CDR3 here is CSAPTFRGAIKVNSPLHF. The DNA for the CDR3 is TGCAGTGCTCCGACCTTCAGAGGGGCCATAAAGGTTAATTCACCCCTCCACTTT.

This clonotype was detected ten times or more. V and J are TRBV11-2 and TRBJ2-3; 10 nucleotides line up with TRBD2. Trimming took 5 bases from V and 3 from J; bases not matched to a gene: 8. Germline lookup yields CDR1 SGHAT and CDR2 FQNNGV. The length of the CDR3 is 16 residues. CDR3 DNA: TGTGCCAGCAGCCGGCCTAGCGGGGGTGGAACAGATACGCAGTATTTT. Amino acid sequence: CASSRPSGGGTDTQYF.

The chain joins TRBV3-1 to TRBJ2-6, with D tentatively TRBD2 (5 bases). V lost 0 bases and J lost 0, with 18 bases in between. Germline assignment: CDR1 LGHDT and CDR2 YNNKEL (reference sequence). This CDR3 region has 20 residues. The CDR3 region has the DNA TGTGCCAGCAGCCAAGAAGTCCTGGGGAGCCATTACTCTGGGGCCAACGTCCTGACTTTC. It is translated as CASSQEVLGSHYSGANVLTF.

This clonotype was observed many times. The V call is TRBV6-2 or TRBV6-3, the J call TRBJ2-3, with TRBD1 matching 7 bases. CDR3 length: 13 amino acids. The J segment lost 4 bases and the V segment lost 5 bases, leaving 3 bases of the junction unmatched. Germline V lookup: CDR1 MNHEY, CDR2 SVGEGT. CDR3 in amino acids: CASSKTGADTQYF. In DNA form, the CDR3 reads TGTGCCAGCAGTAAAACAGGGGCAGATACGCAGTATTTT.

This clonotype was counted many times. The chain recombines TRBV6-1 with TRBJ1-3, with D uncertain. Germline values: CDR1 MNHNS, CDR2 SASEGT. The CDR3 contains 14 residues. V was clipped by 6 bases and J by 0 bases, with 9 bases between them. The CDR3 DNA reads as TGTGCCAGCAGCAACACCTACTCTGGAAACACCATATATTTT. Translating gives CASSNTYSGNTIYF.

Judged by abundance, this clonotype is medium-sized (0.01 to 0.1%). The rearrangement uses TRBV2 and TRBJ1-5; possibly TRBD1 for D (6 bases). Germline V gene sequence: CDR1 SNHLY, CDR2 FYNNEI. V dropped 5 bases and J dropped 1 base, with 12 bases sitting between them. CDR3 size: 15 residues. CDR3 DNA: TGTGCCAGCAGTAAAGGACAGTCAAGCAATCAGCCCCAGCATTTT. This gives the protein CASSKGQSSNQPQHF.

The chain has TRBV29-1 and TRBJ1-2, with TRBD1 identical over 7 bases. The CDR3 consists of 15 residues. CDR1 and CDR2 from the germline V gene are SQVTM and ANQGSEA. The CDR3 reads CNVTNRLGTDYGYTF. For the CDR3, the DNA is TGCAACGTGACGAACCGACTTGGGACAGACTATGGCTACACCTTC.

This clonotype has at least ten counts. The J gene is TRBJ1-1, the V gene TRBV6-1, with D perhaps TRBD1 (5 bases). Trimming left V 7 bases short and J 3 bases short, with 12 bases between. CDR3 length: 13 residues. The germline V gene has CDR1 MNHNS and CDR2 SASEGT. Here the CDR3 DNA reads TGTGCCAGCACCTTCGACAGTTACACTGAAGCTTTCTTT. It encodes CASTFDSYTEAFF.

This clonotype was counted at least ten times. The chain uses TRBV27 and TRBJ2-6, with 8 bases lining up with TRBD1. The CDR3 spans 18 residues. V gave up 5 bases and J gave up 0 bases; unmatched junction bases: 9. The germline V gene encodes CDR1 MNHEY and CDR2 SMNVEV (reference sequence). Written as DNA, the CDR3 is TGTGCCAGCAGTCCGCAGACAGGGGTTCCCTCTGGGGCCAACGTCCTGACTTTC. This gives the protein CASSPQTGVPSGANVLTF.

This clonotype was picked up many times. The V and J genes are TRBV6-1 and TRBJ2-7; 7 bases agree with TRBD2. CDR3 length: 14 residues. Germline V lookup: CDR1 MNHNS, CDR2 SASEGT. Germline trimming cut 7 bases from V and 3 bases from J; bases unmatched to any gene: 9. As DNA, the CDR3 is TGTGCCAGCACCAGAAAGGGCGGGGGCTACGAGCAGTACTTC. Amino acids: CASTRKGGGYEQYF.

This clonotype was seen many times. The chain has TRBV12-3 or TRBV12-4 and TRBJ2-1; a possible D gene is TRBD1 (6 bases). The CDR3 consists of 14 residues. Trimming pared 5 bases from V and 2 bases from J, leaving 10 bases between. CDR3 amino acids: CASSHTGTYNEQFF. DNA for the CDR3: TGTGCCAGCAGTCACACAGGGACCTACAATGAGCAGTTCTTC.

This clonotype came up many times. The chain links TRBV20-1 to TRBJ2-5; TRBD1 matches 10 bases. The CDR3 runs 14 residues. Germline lookup yields CDR1 DFQATT and CDR2 SNEGSKA (reference sequence). The ends lost 3 bases at V and 3 bases at J; junction bases unmatched: 4. This chain's CDR3 is CSARTGGGKETQYF. The DNA for the CDR3 is TGCAGTGCTAGGACAGGGGGCGGAAAAGAGACCCAGTACTTC.

This clonotype was counted many times. This sequence joins TRBV12-3 or TRBV12-4 and TRBJ2-7, with TRBD1 identical over 7 bases. The V gene end was trimmed by 6 bases and the J gene end by 3 bases; junction bases not matched to a gene: 11. This CDR3 contains 15 residues. CDR3: CASSRPGTDYYEQYF. The CDR3 DNA reads TGTGCCAGCAGCAGACCTGGGACAGATTACTACGAGCAGTACTTC.

This clonotype was detected ten times or more. The chain uses TRBV9 and TRBJ1-1; D may be TRBD1 (5 bases). In germline, CDR1 is SGDLS, CDR2 YYNGEE. This CDR3 is 13 amino acids long. Trimming stripped 3 bases from V and 4 bases from J, with 10 bases between. The CDR3 DNA reads TGTGCCAGCAGCGAGGGGCAGCTCACTGAAGCTTTCTTT. Translation: CASSEGQLTEAFF.

At least ten counts were recorded for this clonotype. V usage is TRBV6-5 and J usage is TRBJ2-7; tentative D call: TRBD2 (5 bases). CDR1 MNHEY and CDR2 SVGAGI come from the germline V gene. The germline V and J ends were trimmed by 0 bases and 7 bases, with 10 bases remaining between them. This CDR3 comprises 13 residues. This chain's CDR3 is CASSYSLTGEQYF. CDR3 DNA sequence: TGTGCCAGCAGTTACTCTCTAACGGGGGAGCAGTACTTC.

The chain has TRBV30 and TRBJ1-6; no clear D. The ends were cut back, 8 bases at V and 10 bases at J, with 21 bases in the middle. The CDR3 spans 14 residues. Germline-derived CDR1 and CDR2 are GTSNPN and SVGIG (reference sequence). CDR3 DNA: TGTGCCACCTCCTCGGGCCTCGACTTATCACCCCTCCACTTT. Protein product: CATSSGLDLSPLHF. Complete variable domain (other parts from reference TRBV30 and TRBJ1-6): SQTIHQWPATLVQPVGSPLSLECTVEGTSNPNLYWYRQAAGRGLQLLFYSVGIGQISSEVPQNLSASRPQDRQFILSSKKLLLSDSGFYLCATSSGLDLSPLHFGNGTRLTVT.

In nucleotides, the CDR3 is TGTGCCAGTTCCGAAGCGGCCTACTACGAGCAGTACTTC. This codes for CASSEAAYYEQYF. The V and J genes are TRBV19 and TRBJ2-7; tentatively, D is TRBD2 (5 bases). The ends were cut back, 8 bases at V and 3 bases at J, with 14 bases in the middle. Germline CDR1 and CDR2: LNHDA and SQIVND (reference sequence). This CDR3 contains 13 residues. Variable domain in full (rest from reference TRBV19 and TRBJ2-7): DGGITQSPKYLFRKEGQNVTLSCEQNLNHDAMYWYRQDPGQGLRLIYYSQIVNDFQKGDIAEGYSVSREKKESFPLTVTSAQKNPTAFYLCASSEAAYYEQYFGPGTRLTVT.

This clonotype was recorded a few times. The chain links TRBV7-2 to TRBJ2-1; 12 nucleotides match TRBD2. Unmatched junction bases numbered 8, after V lost 6 bases and J lost 5 bases. CDR1 is SGHTA, CDR2 FQGNSA, per germline. CDR3 length equals 16 residues. CDR3 sequence reads: CASRRTSGRTDNEQFF. For the CDR3, the DNA is TGTGCCAGCAGGCGTACTAGCGGGAGGACAGACAATGAGCAGTTCTTC.

Ten or more counts support this clonotype. The gene calls are TRBV6-1 and TRBJ1-4, with TRBD1 identical over 7 bases. V dropped 8 bases and J dropped 4; count of bases not matched to a gene: 10. The CDR3 sequence is 15 residues long. Germline CDR1 reads MNHNS; CDR2 reads SASEGT. As DNA, the CDR3 is TGTGCCAGCTCCCGACGTGGGGACAGTAATGAAAAACTGTTTTTT. This translates into CASSRRGDSNEKLFF.

This clonotype was observed at least ten times. This chain's CDR3 is CASRPGTGTRTEAFF. CDR3 bases: TGTGCCAGCAGACCCGGTACCGGGACCCGCACTGAAGCTTTCTTT. The J gene is TRBJ1-1, the V gene TRBV12-3 or TRBV12-4; TRBD1 might be the D (5 bases). The CDR3 is 15 amino acids. The V end lost 6 bases, the J end lost 4 bases, and 18 bases lay between the germline ends.

This clonotype was counted at least ten times. The chain is built from TRBV28 and TRBJ2-1; D ambiguous. CDR1 and CDR2 from the germline V gene are MDHEN and SYDVKM. V was clipped by 2 bases and J by 12 bases, with 5 bases between them. The CDR3 is 10 amino acids. The CDR3 region has the DNA TGTGCCAGCAGTTTAGAGGTGCAGTTCTTC. Residues: CASSLEVQFF.

This clonotype was picked up a small number of times. V and J are TRBV20-1 and TRBJ1-1; 7 bases fit TRBD1. Trimming removed 2 bases from V and 2 bases from J; junction bases left unmatched: 5. Germline V gene sequence: CDR1 DFQATT, CDR2 SNEGSKA (reference sequence). The CDR3 has 14 amino acids. CDR3 region: CSARRQGQNTEAFF. The CDR3, as DNA: TGCAGTGCTAGAAGACAGGGACAAAACACTGAAGCTTTCTTT.

This rearrangement joins TRBV20-1 to TRBJ2-5; no definite D call. Per germline, CDR1 DFQATT and CDR2 SNEGSKA (reference sequence). The CDR3 runs 13 residues. The V and J ends lost 5 bases and 5 bases respectively, with 15 bases between them. The CDR3 spells CSAERGPDETQYF. CDR3 DNA sequence: TGCAGTGCTGAGCGCGGACCGGATGAGACCCAGTACTTC.

This clonotype has a count of ten or more. This chain links TRBV2 with TRBJ1-5; D not certain. This CDR3 contains 13 residues. V was shortened by 5 bases and J by 7 bases, with 12 bases between the two germline ends. Germline CDR1 is SNHLY and CDR2 is FYNNEI. CDR3 sequence reads: CASSPPQNQPQHF. The CDR3 DNA reads TGTGCCAGCAGTCCCCCCCAGAACCAGCCCCAGCATTTT.

CDR3 in DNA: TGTGCCAGCAGCCTTTGGCGGGATTCACCCCTCCACTTT. Its protein product is CASSLWRDSPLHF. The chain has TRBV7-9 and TRBJ1-6; D not certain. This CDR3 has 13 amino acids. Germline V gene lookup returns CDR1 SEHNR and CDR2 FQNEAQ (reference sequence). V dropped 5 bases and J dropped 8 bases, with 10 bases sitting between them.

V gene TRBV27 combines with J gene TRBJ2-7, with D perhaps matching TRBD2 (6 bases). Germline-derived CDR1 and CDR2 are MNHEY and SMNVEV (reference sequence). This CDR3 comprises 12 residues. The V gene lost 6 bases and the J gene lost 5 bases, with 11 bases spanning the gap. The CDR3 DNA follows: TGTGCCAGCAGCTCGGGACTCCACGAGCAGTACTTC. This gives the protein CASSSGLHEQYF.

The chain links TRBV5-6 to TRBJ2-1, with D unclear. Germline V CDR1 and CDR2: SGHDT, YYEEEE. The CDR3 runs to 13 residues. V dropped 3 bases and J dropped 9 bases, with 13 bases sitting between them. The CDR3 DNA reads as TGTGCCAGCAGCTGGACCCGGAATTCTGAGCAGTTCTTC. Residues: CASSWTRNSEQFF.

This clonotype came up many times. The rearrangement links TRBV11-2 to TRBJ2-1; possibly TRBD1 for D (6 bases). Germline loops: CDR1 SGHAT, CDR2 FQNNGV. The CDR3 consists of 15 residues. Between the trimmed V and J ends, which lost 0 bases and 4 bases, there was a span of 10 bases. The CDR3 nucleotides read TGTGCCAGCAGCTTAGAGACAGGTCCTTACAATGAGCAGTTCTTC. It is translated as CASSLETGPYNEQFF.